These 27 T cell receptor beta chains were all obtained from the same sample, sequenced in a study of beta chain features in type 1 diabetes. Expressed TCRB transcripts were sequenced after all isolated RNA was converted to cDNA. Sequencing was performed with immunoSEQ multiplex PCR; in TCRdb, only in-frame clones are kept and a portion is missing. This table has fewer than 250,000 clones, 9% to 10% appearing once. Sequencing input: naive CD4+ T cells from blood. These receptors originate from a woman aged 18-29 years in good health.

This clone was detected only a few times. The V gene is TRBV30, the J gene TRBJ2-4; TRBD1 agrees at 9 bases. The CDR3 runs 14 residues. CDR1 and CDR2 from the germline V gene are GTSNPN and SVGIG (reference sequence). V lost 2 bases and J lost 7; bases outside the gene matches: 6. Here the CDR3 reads CAWSSGQGRNIQYF. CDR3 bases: TGTGCCTGGAGTAGCGGACAGGGGAGGAACATTCAGTACTTC.

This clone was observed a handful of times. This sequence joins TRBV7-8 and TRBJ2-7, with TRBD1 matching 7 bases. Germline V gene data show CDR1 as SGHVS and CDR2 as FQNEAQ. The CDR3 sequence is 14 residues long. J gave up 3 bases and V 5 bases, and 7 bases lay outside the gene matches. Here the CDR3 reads CASSPLQGYYEQYF. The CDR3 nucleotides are TGTGCCAGCAGCCCCCTACAGGGGTACTACGAGCAGTACTTC.

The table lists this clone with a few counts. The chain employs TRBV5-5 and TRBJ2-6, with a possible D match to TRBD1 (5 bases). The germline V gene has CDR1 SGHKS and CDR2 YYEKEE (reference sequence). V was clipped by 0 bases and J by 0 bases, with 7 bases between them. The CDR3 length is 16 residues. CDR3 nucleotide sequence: TGTGCCAGCAGCTTGGGGACAAGCTCTGGGGCCAACGTCCTGACTTTC. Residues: CASSLGTSSGANVLTF.

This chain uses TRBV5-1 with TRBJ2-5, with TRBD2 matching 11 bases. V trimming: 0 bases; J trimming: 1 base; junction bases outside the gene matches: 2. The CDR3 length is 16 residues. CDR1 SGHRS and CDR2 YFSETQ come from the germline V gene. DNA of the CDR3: TGCGCCAGCAGCTTGGGACTAGCGGGATCCCAAGAGACCCAGTACTTC. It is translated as CASSLGLAGSQETQYF. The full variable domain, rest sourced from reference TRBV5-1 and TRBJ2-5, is KAGVTQTPRYLIKTRGQQVTLSCSPISGHRSVSWYQQTPGQGLQFLFEYFSETQRNKGNFPGRFSGRQFSNSRSEMNVSTLELGDSALYLCASSLGLAGSQETQYFGPGTRLLVL.

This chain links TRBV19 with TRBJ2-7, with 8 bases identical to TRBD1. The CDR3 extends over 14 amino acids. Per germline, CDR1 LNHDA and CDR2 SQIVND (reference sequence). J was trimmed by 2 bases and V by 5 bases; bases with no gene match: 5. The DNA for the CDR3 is TGTGCCAGTAGTGTCGGGGACAGGCCCTACGAGCAGTACTTC. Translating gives CASSVGDRPYEQYF. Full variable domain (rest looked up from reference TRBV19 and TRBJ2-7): DGGITQSPKYLFRKEGQNVTLSCEQNLNHDAMYWYRQDPGQGLRLIYYSQIVNDFQKGDIAEGYSVSREKKESFPLTVTSAQKNPTAFYLCASSVGDRPYEQYFGPGTRLTVT.

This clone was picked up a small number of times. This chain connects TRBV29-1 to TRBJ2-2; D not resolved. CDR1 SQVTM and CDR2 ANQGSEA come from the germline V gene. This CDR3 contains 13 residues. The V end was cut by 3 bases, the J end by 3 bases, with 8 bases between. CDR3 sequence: CSVENSHTGELFF. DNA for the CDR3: TGCAGCGTTGAGAACAGTCACACCGGGGAGCTGTTTTTT.

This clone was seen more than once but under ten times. CDR3 loop: CASSPRDRPHEQYF. The CDR3 DNA sequence: TGTGCCAGCAGCCCCCGGGACAGACCCCACGAGCAGTACTTC. The chain couples TRBV14 to TRBJ2-7, with 7 bases matching TRBD1. Germline CDR1 is SGHDN and CDR2 is FVKESK. Trimming took 4 bases from V and 5 from J; bases not matched to a gene: 8. This CDR3 region has 14 residues.

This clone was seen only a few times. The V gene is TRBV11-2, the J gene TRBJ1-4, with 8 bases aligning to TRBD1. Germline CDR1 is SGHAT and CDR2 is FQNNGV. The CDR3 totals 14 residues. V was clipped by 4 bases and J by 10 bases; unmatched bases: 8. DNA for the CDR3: TGTGCCAGCAGCTACCGGACAGGGCCCGGAAAACTGTTTTTT. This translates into CASSYRTGPGKLFF.

The CDR3 protein is CASSLAGQGAVYEQYF. The CDR3 coding sequence is TGTGCCAGCAGCTTGGCCGGACAGGGGGCCGTCTACGAGCAGTACTTC. The gene calls are TRBV5-4 and TRBJ2-7; TRBD1 matches 11 bases. The germline gives CDR1 SGHNT, CDR2 YYREEE (reference sequence). This CDR3 has 16 amino acids. Unmatched junction bases numbered 5, after V lost 0 bases and J lost 3 bases.

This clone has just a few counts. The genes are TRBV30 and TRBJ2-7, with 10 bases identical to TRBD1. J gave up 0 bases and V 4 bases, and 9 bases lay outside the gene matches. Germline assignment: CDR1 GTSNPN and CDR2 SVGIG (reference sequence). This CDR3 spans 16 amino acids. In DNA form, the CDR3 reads TGTGCCTGGACCAACTTACGGACAGGGGGCTCCTACGAGCAGTACTTC. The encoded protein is CAWTNLRTGGSYEQYF.

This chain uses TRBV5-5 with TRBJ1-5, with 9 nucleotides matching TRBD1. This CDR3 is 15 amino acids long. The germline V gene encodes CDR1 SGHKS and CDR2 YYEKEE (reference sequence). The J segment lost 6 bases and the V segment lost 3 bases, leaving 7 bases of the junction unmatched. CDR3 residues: CASSSGTGWSQPQHF. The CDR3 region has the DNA TGTGCCAGCAGCTCCGGGACAGGGTGGAGTCAGCCCCAGCATTTT.

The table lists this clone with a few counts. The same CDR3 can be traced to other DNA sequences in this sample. The CDR3 DNA sequence: TGCGCCAGCAGCTTGTATCAGGAGACCCAGTACTTC. Encoded protein: CASSLYQETQYF. J is TRBJ2-5 and V is TRBV5-1; D unresolved. Germline values: CDR1 SGHRS, CDR2 YFSETQ. The CDR3 has 12 residues. V lost 1 base and J lost 5, with 6 bases in between.

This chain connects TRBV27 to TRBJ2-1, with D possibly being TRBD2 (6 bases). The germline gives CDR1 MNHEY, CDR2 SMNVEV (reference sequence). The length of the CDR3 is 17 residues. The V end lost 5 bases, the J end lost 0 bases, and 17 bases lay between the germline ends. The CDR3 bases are TGTGCCAGCAGTGGCTTTGGGTTAGCGGCCTCCTACAATGAGCAGTTCTTC. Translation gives CASSGFGLAASYNEQFF.

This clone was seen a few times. The CDR3 nucleotides read TGTGCCATCCGGGCTGGCGGGAGCATCAATGAGCAGTTCTTC. It encodes CAIRAGGSINEQFF. The V call is TRBV28, the J call TRBJ2-1; 7 bases agree with TRBD2. The junction had 12 bases not matched to a gene; V was cut back by 10 bases and J by 6 bases. The CDR3 is 14 residues long. Germline V CDR1 and CDR2: MDHEN, SYDVKM. Full variable domain (rest looked up from reference TRBV28 and TRBJ2-1): DVKVTQSSRYLVKRTGEKVFLECVQDMDHENMFWYRQDPGLGLRLIYFSYDVKMKEKGDIPEGYSVSREKKERFSLILESASTNQTSMYLCAIRAGGSINEQFFGPGTRLTVL.

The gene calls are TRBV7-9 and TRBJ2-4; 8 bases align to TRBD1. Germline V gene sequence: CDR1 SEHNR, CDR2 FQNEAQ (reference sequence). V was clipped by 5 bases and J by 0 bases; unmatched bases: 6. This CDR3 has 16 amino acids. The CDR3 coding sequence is TGTGCCAGCAGCCTCGGGACAGGACGAGCCAAAAACATTCAGTACTTC. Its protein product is CASSLGTGRAKNIQYF.

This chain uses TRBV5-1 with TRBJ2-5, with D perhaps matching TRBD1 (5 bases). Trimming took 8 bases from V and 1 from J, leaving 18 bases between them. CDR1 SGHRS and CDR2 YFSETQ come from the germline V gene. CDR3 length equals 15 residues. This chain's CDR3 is CASSPLRGTQETQYF. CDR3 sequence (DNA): TGCGCCAGTAGCCCCTTAAGGGGAACCCAAGAGACCCAGTACTTC.

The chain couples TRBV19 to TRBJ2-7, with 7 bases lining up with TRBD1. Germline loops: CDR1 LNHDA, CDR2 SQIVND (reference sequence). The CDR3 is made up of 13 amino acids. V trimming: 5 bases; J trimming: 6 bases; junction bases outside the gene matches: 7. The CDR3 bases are TGTGCCAGTAGTGCAGGACAGGCCAGCGAGCAGTACTTC. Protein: CASSAGQASEQYF.

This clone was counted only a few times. The CDR3 DNA is TGTGCCAGCAGCCAAGATGGGGGGGGATATGGCTACACCTTC. The encoded protein is CASSQDGGGYGYTF. The J gene is TRBJ1-2, the V gene TRBV4-2, with a possible D match to TRBD1 (5 bases). The CDR3 is made up of 14 amino acids. CDR1 is LGHNA and CDR2 is YNFKEQ in the germline V gene. Trimming took 0 bases from V and 5 from J, leaving 10 bases between them.

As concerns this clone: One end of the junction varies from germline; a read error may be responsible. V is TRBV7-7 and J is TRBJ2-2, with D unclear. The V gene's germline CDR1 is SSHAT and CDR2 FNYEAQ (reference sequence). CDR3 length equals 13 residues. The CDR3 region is CASSIRPGGELFF. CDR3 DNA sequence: TGTGCTAGCAGCATACGTCCGGGCGGGGAGCTGTTTTTT.

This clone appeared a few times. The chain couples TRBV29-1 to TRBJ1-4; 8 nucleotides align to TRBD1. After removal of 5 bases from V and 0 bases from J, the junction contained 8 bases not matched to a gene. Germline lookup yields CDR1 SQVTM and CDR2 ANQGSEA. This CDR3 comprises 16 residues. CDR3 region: CSVTGQGDPTNEKLFF. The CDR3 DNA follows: TGCAGCGTTACCGGACAGGGTGACCCAACTAATGAAAAACTGTTTTTT.

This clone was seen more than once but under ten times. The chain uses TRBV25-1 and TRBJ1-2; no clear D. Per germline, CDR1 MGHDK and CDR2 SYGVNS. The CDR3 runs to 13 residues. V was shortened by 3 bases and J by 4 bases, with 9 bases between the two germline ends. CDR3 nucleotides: TGTGCCAGCAGTGAGGCGGGAGGCTATGGCTACACCTTC. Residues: CASSEAGGYGYTF.

The CDR3 nucleotides are TGTGCCAGCAGCGCCCCGAGCTCCTACGAGCAGTACTTC. Protein: CASSAPSSYEQYF. This chain links TRBV9 with TRBJ2-7; D ambiguous. This CDR3 spans 13 amino acids. From germline, CDR1 is SGDLS and CDR2 YYNGEE. V was clipped by 3 bases and J by 0 bases, with 7 bases between them.

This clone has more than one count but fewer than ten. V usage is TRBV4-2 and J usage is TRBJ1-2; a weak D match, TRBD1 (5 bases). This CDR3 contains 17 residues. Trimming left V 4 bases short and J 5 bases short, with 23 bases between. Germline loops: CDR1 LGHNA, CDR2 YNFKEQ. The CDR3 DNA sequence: TGTGCCAGCAGCCCTACGGCGGCGACAGTTCTAACATATGGCTACACCTTC. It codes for CASSPTAATVLTYGYTF.

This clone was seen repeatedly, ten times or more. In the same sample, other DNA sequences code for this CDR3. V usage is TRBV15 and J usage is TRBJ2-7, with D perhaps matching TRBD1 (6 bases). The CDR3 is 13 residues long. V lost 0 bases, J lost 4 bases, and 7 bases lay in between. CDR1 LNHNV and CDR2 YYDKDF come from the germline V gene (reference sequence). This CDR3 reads CATSRDRGYEQYF. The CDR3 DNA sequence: TGTGCCACCAGCAGAGATAGGGGGTACGAGCAGTACTTC.

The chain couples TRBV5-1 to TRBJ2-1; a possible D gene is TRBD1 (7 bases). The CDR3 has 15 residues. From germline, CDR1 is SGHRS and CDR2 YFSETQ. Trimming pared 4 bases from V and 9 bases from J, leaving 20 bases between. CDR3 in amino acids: CASSRRDSRTSEQFF. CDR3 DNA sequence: TGCGCCAGCAGCCGGCGGGACAGCCGAACTTCTGAGCAGTTCTTC. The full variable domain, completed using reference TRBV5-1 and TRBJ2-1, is KAGVTQTPRYLIKTRGQQVTLSCSPISGHRSVSWYQQTPGQGLQFLFEYFSETQRNKGNFPGRFSGRQFSNSRSEMNVSTLELGDSALYLCASSRRDSRTSEQFFGPGTRLTVL.

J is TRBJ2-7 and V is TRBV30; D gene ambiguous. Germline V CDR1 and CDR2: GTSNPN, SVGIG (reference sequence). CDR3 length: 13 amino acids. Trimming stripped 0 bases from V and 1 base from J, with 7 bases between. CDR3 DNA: TGTGCCTGGAGTGTACTAAATTCCTACGAGCAGTACTTC. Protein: CAWSVLNSYEQYF.

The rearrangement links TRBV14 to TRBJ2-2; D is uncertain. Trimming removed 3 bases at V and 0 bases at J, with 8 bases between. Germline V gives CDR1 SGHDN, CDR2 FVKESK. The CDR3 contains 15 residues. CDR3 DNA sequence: TGTGCCAGCAGCCATTTAACTGCGAACACCGGGGAGCTGTTTTTT. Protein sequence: CASSHLTANTGELFF.